This TCR beta chain was identified in a study of cytomegalovirus exposure and HLA in healthy donors. Study-wide results and limits: It was likely that a cluster of highly shared sequence variants was a sequencing artifact.

Notes on this clone: Its antigen is unknown.

It was with 60 Vbeta and 13 Jbeta primers that the PCR ran. Generated by immunoSEQ multiplex PCR, the TCRdb table keeps only in-frame clones and is missing some. The sample includes 95,000 to 100,000 clones, 75% to 90% of them seen just once. The CDR3 contains 12 residues. CDR1 is SEHNR and CDR2 is FQNEAQ in the germline V gene (reference sequence). The V end was cut by 3 bases, the J end by 8 bases, with 10 bases between. The receptor was isolated from a man aged 25 to 40 in good health and CMV-seronegative. The sample was PBMCs. V gene TRBV7-9 combines with J gene TRBJ1-1; TRBD1 might be the D (5 bases). The DNA of the CDR3 is TGTGCCAGCAGCTTTTCAGGGTCGGAAGCTTTCTTT. Translation gives CASSFSGSEAFF.